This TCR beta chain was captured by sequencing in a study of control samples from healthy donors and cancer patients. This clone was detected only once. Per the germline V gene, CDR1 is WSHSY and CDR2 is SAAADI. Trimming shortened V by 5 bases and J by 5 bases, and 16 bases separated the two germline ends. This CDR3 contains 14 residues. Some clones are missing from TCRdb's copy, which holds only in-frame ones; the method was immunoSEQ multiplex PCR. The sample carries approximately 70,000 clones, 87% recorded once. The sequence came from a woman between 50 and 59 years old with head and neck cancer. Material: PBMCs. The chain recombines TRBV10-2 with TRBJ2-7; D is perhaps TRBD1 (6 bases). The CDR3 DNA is TGCGCCAGCAGTCGTATCCAGGGGATGGACGAGCAGTACTTC. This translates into CASSRIQGMDEQYF.